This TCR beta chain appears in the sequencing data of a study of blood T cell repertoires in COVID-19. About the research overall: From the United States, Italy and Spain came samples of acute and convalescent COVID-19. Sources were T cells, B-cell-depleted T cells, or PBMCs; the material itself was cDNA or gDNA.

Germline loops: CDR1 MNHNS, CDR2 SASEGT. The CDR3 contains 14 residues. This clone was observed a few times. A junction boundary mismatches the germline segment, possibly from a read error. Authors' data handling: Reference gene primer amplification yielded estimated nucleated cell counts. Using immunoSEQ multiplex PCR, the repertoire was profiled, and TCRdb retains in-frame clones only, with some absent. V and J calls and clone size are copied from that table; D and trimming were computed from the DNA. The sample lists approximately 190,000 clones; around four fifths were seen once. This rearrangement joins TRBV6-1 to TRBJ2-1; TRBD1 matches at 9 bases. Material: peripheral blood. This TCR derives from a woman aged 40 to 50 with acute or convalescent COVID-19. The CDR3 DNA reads TGTGCCAGCTGTGAGGGACAGGGACACAATGAGCAGTTCTTC. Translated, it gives CASCEGQGHNEQFF.